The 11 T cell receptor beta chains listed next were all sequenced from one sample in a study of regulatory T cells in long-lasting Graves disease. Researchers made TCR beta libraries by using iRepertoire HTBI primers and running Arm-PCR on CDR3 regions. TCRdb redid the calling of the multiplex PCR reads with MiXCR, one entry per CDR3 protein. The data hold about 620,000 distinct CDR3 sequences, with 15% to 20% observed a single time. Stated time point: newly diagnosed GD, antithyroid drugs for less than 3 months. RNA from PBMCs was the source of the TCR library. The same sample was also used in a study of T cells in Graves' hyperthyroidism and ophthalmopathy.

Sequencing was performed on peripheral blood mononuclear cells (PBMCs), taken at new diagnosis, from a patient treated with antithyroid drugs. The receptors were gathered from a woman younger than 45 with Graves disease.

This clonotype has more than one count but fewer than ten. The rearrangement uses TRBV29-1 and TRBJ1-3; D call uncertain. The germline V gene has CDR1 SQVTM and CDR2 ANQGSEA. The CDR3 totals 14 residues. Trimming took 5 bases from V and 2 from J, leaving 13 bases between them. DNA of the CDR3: TGCAGCGTTCGGGTGTCCTATCCTGGAAACACCATATATTTT. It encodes CSVRVSYPGNTIYF.

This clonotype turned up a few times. CDR3 bases: TGCAGTGCTAGAGCTCAGACAGGCAGCCTTCGGTACAATGAGCAGTTCTTC. Translating gives CSARAQTGSLRYNEQFF. V gene TRBV20-1 combines with J gene TRBJ2-1, with D possibly TRBD1 on 6 matching bases. Trimming removed 1 base at V and 4 bases at J, with 20 bases between. This CDR3 is 17 amino acids long. Germline V lookup: CDR1 DFQATT, CDR2 SNEGSKA (reference sequence).

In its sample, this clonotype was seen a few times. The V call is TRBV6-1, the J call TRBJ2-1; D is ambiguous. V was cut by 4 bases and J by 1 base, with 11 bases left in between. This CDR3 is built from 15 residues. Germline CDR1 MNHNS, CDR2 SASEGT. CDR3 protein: CASSGSWASYNEQFF. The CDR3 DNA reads TGTGCCAGCAGTGGGTCGTGGGCATCCTACAATGAGCAGTTCTTC.

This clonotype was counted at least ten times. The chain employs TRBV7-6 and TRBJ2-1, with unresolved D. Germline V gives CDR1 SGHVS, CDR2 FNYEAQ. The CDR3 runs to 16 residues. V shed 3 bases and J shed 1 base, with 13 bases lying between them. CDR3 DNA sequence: TGTGCCAGCAGCTTTCTGAGCCCCAGTTCCTACAATGAGCAGTTCTTC. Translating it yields CASSFLSPSSYNEQFF.

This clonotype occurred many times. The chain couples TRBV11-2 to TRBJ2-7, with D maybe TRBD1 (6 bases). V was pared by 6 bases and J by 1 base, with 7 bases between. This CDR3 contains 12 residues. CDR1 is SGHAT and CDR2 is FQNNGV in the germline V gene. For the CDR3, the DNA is TGTGCCAGCAGTACAGGGTCCTACGAGCAGTACTTC. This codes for CASSTGSYEQYF.

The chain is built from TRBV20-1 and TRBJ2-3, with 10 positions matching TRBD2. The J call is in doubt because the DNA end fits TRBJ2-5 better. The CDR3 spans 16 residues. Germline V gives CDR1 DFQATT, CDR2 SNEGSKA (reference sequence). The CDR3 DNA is TGCAGTGCTAGACCGGGACTAGCGTCTTCCACGGAGACCCAGTACTTC. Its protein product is CSARPGLASSTETQYF.

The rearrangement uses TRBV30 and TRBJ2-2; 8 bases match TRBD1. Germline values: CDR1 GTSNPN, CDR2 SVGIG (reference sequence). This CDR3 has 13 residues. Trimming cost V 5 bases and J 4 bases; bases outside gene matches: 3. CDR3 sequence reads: CAWARGRTGELFF. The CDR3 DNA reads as TGTGCCTGGGCCAGGGGGCGCACCGGGGAGCTGTTTTTT.

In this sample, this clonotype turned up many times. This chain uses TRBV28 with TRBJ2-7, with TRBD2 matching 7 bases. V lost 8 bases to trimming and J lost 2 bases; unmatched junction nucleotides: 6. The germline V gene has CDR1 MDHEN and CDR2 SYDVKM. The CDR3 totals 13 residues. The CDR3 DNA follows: TGTGCCAGCGTAGCGGGCGATACCTACGAGCAGTACTTC. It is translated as CASVAGDTYEQYF.

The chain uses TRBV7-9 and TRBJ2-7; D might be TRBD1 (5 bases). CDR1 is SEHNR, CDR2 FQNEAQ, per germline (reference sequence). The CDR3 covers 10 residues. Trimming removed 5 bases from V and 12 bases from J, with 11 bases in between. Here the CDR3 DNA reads TGTGCCAGCAGCGGGGCCCCAAGGTACTTC. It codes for CASSGAPRYF.

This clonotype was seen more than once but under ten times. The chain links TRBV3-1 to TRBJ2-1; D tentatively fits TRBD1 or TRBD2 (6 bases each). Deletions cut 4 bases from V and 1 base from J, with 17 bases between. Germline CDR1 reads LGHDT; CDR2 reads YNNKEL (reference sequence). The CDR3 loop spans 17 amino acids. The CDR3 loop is CASSPMLGGYSYNEQFF. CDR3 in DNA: TGTGCCAGCAGCCCGATGCTCGGGGGCTATTCCTACAATGAGCAGTTCTTC.

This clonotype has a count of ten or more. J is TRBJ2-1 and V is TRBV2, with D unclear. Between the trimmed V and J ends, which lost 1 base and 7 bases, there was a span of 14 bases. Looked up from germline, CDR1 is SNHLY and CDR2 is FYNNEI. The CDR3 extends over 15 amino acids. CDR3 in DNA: TGTGCCAGCAGTGAAGAGGGCCTTTCCGGGAATGAGCAGTTCTTC. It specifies CASSEEGLSGNEQFF.